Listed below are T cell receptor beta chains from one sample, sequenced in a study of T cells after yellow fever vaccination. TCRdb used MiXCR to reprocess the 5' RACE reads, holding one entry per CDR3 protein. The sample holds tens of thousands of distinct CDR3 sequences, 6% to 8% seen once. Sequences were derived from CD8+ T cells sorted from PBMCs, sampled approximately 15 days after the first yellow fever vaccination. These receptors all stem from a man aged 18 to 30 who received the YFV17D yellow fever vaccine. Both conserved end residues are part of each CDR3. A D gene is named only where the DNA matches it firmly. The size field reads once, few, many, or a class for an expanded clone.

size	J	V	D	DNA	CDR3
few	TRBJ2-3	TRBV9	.	TGTGCCAGCAGCGTAGGGGGTAGCCTGAGAAGCCGCACAGATACGCAGTATTTT	CASSVGGSLRSRTDTQYF
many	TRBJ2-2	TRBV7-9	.	TGTGCCAGCAGCTCACCATCAGGGAAGCCCGGGGAGCTGTTTTTT	CASSSPSGKPGELFF
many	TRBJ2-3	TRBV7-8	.	TGTGCCAGCAGCTTTTCCGGTGATACGCAGTATTTT	CASSFSGDTQYF
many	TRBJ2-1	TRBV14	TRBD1	TGTGCCAGCAGCCAAGATACGGTTCCGACAGGGTTTACTGTTAATGGGCAGTTCTTC	CASSQDTVPTGFTVNGQFF
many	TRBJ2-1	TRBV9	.	TGTGCCAGCAGCGTGTGGCTCGGCTACCAAGGTACCAATGAGCAGTTCTTC	CASSVWLGYQGTNEQFF
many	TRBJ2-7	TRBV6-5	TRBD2	TGTGCCAGCAGTTACCCTCTGGGAAGCGGGGGGCCTTACGAGCAGTACTTC	CASSYPLGSGGPYEQYF
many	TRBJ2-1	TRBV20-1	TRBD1	TGCAGTGCTAGAGATTCGGACAGGGTCTACAATGAGCAGTTCTTC	CSARDSDRVYNEQFF
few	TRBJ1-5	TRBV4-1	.	TGCGCCAGCAGCCAAGCATGGGGGAATAGCAATCAGCCCCAGCATTTT	CASSQAWGNSNQPQHF
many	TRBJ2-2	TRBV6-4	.	TGTGCCAGCAGTGTATCCACCCAGGGCGGCACCGGGGAGCTGTTTTTT	CASSVSTQGGTGELFF
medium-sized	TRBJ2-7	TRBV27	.	TGTGCCAGCTCGGCCGGGACGGGGGCCTACGAGCAGTACTTC	CASSAGTGAYEQYF
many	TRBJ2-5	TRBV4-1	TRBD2	TGCGCCAGCAGCCAAGGACTAGCGGGGCGAGAGACCCAGTACTTC	CASSQGLAGRETQYF